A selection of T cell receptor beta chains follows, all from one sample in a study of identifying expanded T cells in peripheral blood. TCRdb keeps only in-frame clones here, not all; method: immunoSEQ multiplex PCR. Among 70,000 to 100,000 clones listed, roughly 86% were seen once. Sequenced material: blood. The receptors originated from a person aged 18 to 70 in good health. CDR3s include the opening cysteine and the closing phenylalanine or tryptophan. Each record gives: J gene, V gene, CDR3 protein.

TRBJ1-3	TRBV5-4	CASSWTGGRKGTIYF
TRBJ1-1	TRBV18	CASSPLDRVYTEAFF
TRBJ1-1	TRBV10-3	CAISERVSEAFF
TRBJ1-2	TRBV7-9	CASSPADRGSYGYTF
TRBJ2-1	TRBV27	CASSSYRKLSYNEQFF
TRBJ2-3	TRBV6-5	CASVGGITQYF
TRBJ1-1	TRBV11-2	CASSFGSSSRDTEAFF
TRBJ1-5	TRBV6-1	CASRDRDRGNQPQHF
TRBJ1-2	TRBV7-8	CASSSRTGDGYTF
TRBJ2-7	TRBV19	CASSRDRGYEQYF
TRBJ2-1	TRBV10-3	CAISVLGKGTEQFF
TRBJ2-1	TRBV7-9	CASSFSEQFF
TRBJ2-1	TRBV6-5	CASSYLGPKFGEQFF
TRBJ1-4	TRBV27	CASSYDGDSAGNEKLFF
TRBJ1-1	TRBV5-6	CASSLGHVEAFF
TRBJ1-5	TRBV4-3	CASSQGLTSNQPQHF
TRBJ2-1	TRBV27	CASGRPVGFF
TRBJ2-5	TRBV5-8	CASSFGQGWETQYF
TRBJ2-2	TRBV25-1	CASRDISHTGELFF
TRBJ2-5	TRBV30	CAWSVQAQETQYF
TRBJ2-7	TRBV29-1	CSASISSYEQYF
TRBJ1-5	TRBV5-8	CASSLGQVGFGPQHF
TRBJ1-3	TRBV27	CAGHTRPGPGNTIYF
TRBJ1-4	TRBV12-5	CASGLVTGGANEKLFF
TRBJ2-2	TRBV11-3	CASSLEVLGAAAKNTGELFF
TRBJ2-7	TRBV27	CASSLASGASEQYF
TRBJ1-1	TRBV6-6	CASSLRGGGTEAFF